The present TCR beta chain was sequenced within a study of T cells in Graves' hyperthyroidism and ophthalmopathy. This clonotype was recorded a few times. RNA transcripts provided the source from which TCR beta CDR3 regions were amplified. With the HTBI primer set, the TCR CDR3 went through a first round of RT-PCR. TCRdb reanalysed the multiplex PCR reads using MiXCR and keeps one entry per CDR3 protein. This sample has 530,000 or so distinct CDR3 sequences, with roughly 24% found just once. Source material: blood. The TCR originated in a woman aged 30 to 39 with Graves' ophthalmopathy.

CDR3 sequence: CASSLAGGTQETQYF. The CDR3 DNA reads as TGCGCCAGCAGCTTGGCGGGGGGCACACAAGAGACCCAGTACTTC. The chain links TRBV5-1 to TRBJ2-5; D is possibly TRBD2 (7 bases). The CDR3 totals 15 residues. Germline CDR1 is SGHRS and CDR2 is YFSETQ. V was shortened by 0 bases and J by 2 bases, with 11 bases between the two germline ends.